This T cell receptor (beta chain) stems from a study of molecular identifiers for immune sequencing clone quantification. Germline-derived CDR1 and CDR2 are LNHDA and SQIVND (reference sequence). The germline V and J ends were trimmed by 6 bases and 4 bases, with 9 bases remaining between them. This CDR3 comprises 13 residues. TCRdb used MiXCR to reprocess the PCR reads, holding one entry per CDR3 protein. The table includes about half a million distinct CDR3 sequences, 20% to 25% detected once. The TCR was taken from a human donor in good health. Some libraries in this study had Jurkat cell RNA spiked in. Sequences were obtained from naive CD8+ T cells from blood, with Jurkat cell RNA spiked in. Stated subset: FACS-sorted CD8+CD4-CCR7+CD45RA+ naive T cells. The J gene is TRBJ2-2, the V gene TRBV19; D uncertain. CDR3 sequence reads: CASSPTPTGELFF. The CDR3 nucleotides read TGTGCCAGTAGCCCCACCCCCACCGGGGAGCTGTTTTTT.